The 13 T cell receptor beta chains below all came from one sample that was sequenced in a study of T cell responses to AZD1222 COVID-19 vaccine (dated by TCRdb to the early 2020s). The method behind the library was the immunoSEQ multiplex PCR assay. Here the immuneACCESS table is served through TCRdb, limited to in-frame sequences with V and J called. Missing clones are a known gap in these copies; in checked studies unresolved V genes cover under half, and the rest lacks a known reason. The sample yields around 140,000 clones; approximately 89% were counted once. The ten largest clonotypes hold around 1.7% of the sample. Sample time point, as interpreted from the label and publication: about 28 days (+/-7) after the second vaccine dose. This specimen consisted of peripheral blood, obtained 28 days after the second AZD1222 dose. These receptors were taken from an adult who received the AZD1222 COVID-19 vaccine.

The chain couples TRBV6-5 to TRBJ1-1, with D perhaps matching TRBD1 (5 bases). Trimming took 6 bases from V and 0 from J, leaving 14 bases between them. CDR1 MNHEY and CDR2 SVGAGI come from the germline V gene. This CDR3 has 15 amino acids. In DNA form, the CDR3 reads TGTGCCAGCAGAGTTAACCAGGGCTTGAACACTGAAGCTTTCTTT. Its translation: CASRVNQGLNTEAFF.

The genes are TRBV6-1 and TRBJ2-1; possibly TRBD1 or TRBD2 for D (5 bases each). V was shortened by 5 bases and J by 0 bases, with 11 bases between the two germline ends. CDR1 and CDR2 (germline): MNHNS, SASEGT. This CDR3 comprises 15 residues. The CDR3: CASSPGTSSYNEQFF. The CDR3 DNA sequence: TGTGCCAGCAGTCCAGGGACGAGCTCCTACAATGAGCAGTTCTTC.

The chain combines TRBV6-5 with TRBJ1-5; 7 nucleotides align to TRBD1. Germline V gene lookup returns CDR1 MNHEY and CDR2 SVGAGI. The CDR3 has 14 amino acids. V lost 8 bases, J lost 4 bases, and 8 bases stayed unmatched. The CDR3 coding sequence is TGTGCCAGCTGGGGAACAGGGGTGAATCAGCCCCAGCATTTT. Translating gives CASWGTGVNQPQHF.

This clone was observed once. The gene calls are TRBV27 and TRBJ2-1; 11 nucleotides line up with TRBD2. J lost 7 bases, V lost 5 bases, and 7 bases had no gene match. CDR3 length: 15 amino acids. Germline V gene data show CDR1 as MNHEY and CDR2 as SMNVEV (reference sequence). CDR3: CASSSGTSGVNEQFF. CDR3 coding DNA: TGTGCCAGCAGTAGCGGGACTAGCGGAGTGAATGAGCAGTTCTTC.

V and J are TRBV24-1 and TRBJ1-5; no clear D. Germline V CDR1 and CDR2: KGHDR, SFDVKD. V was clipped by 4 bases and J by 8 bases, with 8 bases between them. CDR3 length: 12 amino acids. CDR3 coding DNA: TGTGCCACCAGTGAGCGGGCTGAGCCCCAGCATTTT. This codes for CATSERAEPQHF.

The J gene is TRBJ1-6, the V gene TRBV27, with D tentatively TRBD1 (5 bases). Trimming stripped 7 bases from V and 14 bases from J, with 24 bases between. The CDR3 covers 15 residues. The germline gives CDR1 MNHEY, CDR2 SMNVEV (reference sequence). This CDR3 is CASTGHNYPVGALHF. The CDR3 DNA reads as TGTGCCAGCACTGGGCACAATTATCCCGTAGGGGCCCTCCACTTT.

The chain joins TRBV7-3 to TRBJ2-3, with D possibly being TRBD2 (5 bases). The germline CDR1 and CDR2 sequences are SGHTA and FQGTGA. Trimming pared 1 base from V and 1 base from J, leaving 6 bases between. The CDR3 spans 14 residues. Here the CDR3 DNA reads TGTGCCAGCAGCTTAAAGAGGGGCACAGATACGCAGTATTTT. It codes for CASSLKRGTDTQYF.

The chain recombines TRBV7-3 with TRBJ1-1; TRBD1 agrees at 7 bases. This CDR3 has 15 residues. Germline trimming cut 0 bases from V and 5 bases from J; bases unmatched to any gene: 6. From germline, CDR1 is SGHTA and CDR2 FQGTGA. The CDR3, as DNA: TGTGCCAGCAGCTTAACTGACAGGGAGGGTACTGAAGCTTTCTTT. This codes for CASSLTDREGTEAFF.

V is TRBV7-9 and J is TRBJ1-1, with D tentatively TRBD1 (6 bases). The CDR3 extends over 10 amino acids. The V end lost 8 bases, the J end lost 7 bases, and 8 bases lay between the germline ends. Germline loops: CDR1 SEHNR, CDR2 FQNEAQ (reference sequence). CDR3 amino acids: CASQQGEAFF. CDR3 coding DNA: TGTGCCAGCCAACAGGGTGAAGCTTTCTTT.

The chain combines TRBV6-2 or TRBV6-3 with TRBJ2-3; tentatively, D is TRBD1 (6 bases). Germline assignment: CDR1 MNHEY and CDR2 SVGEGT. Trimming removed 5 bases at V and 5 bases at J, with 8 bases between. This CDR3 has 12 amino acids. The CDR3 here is CASSGTLDTQYF. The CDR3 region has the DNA TGTGCCAGCAGTGGGACATTAGATACGCAGTATTTT.

In DNA, the CDR3 is TGTGCCAGCAGCGCCGGGGGGGACGCCTATGGCTACACCTTC. Translation: CASSAGGDAYGYTF. V gene TRBV9 combines with J gene TRBJ1-2; maybe TRBD1 (5 bases). Per germline, CDR1 SGDLS and CDR2 YYNGEE. This CDR3 is 14 amino acids long. The V gene lost 3 bases and the J gene lost 4 bases, with 13 bases spanning the gap.

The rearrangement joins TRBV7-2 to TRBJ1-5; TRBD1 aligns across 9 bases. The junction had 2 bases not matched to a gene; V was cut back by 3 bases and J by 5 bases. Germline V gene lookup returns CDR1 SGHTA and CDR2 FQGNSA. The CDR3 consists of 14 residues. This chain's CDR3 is CASSLGQGDQPQHF. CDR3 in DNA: TGTGCCAGCAGCTTGGGACAGGGAGATCAGCCCCAGCATTTT.

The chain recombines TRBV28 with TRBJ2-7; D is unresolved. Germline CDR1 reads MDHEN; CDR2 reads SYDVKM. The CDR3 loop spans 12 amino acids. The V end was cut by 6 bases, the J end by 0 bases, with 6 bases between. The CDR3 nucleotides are TGTGCCAGCAGCCCCAGCTCCTACGAGCAGTACTTC. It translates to CASSPSSYEQYF.